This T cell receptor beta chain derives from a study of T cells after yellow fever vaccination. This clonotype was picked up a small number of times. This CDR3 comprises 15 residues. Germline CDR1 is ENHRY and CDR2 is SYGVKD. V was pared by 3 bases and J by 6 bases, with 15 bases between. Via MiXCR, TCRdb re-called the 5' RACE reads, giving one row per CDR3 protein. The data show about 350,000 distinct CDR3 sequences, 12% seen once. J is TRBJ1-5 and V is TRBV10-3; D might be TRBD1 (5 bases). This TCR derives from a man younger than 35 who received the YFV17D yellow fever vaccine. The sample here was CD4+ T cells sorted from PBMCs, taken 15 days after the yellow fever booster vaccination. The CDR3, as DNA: TGTGCCATCAGTGATGCGGGCAGGGATGCTCAGCCCCAGCATTTT. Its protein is CAISDAGRDAQPQHF.